Many counts were recorded for the clone carrying this TCR beta chain. This CDR3 is 15 amino acids long. V was shortened by 6 bases and J by 6 bases, with 20 bases between the two germline ends. Germline-derived CDR1 and CDR2 are MDHEN and SYDVKM. The sample belongs to a study of T cells in Graves' hyperthyroidism and ophthalmopathy. RNA transcripts yielded amplified TCR beta CDR3 regions. TCR CDR3 regions were first amplified by RT-PCR with HTBI primers. TCRdb re-called the multiplex PCR reads through MiXCR, storing one row per CDR3 protein. The sample has approximately 400,000 distinct CDR3 sequences, approximately 13% seen once; the top ten hold about a fifth.

The V and J genes are TRBV28 and TRBJ1-2; maybe TRBD1 (5 bases). Specimen: blood. The TCR sequence derives from a man aged 25 to 40 with Graves' hyperthyroidism that later progressed to Graves' ophthalmopathy. In DNA, the CDR3 is TGTGCCAGCAGCCTCGACCTCCGCAGGGATCATGGCTACACCTTC. The encoded protein is CASSLDLRRDHGYTF.